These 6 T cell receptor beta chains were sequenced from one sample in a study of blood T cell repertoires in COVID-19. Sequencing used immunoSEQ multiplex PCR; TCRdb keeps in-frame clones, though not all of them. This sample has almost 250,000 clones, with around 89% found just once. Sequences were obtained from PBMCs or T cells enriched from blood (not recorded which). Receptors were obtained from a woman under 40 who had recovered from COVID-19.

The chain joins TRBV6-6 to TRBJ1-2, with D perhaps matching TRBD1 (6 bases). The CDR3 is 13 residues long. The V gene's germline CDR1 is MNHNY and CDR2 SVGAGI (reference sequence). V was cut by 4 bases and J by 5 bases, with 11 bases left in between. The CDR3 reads CASSSTRGYGYTF. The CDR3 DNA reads TGTGCCAGCAGTTCAACTAGGGGGTATGGCTACACCTTC.

CDR3 bases: TGTGCCAGTAGTGGGACAGGGTTAACCAGGTCGGCTTTCTTT. Its translation is CASSGTGLTRSAFF. V gene TRBV19 combines with J gene TRBJ1-1; TRBD1 matches 9 bases. CDR1 is LNHDA, CDR2 SQIVND, per germline (reference sequence). Trimming cost V 5 bases and J 11 bases; bases outside gene matches: 12. The CDR3 runs 14 residues.

The CDR3 DNA follows: TGTGCCAGCAGCTCATTGGGCTCGGAACACACCATATATTTT. This codes for CASSSLGSEHTIYF. The chain joins TRBV27 to TRBJ1-3; D remains ambiguous. With 6 bases removed from V and 8 bases from J, the gap between germline ends came to 17 bases. Germline-derived CDR1 and CDR2 are MNHEY and SMNVEV (reference sequence). The CDR3 runs to 14 residues.

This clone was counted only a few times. CDR3 region: CASSSLDNEQFF. In nucleotides, the CDR3 is TGTGCCAGCAGCTCCCTAGACAATGAGCAGTTCTTC. This chain connects TRBV5-6 to TRBJ2-1; D is unresolved. The CDR3 extends over 12 amino acids. V was cut by 3 bases and J by 5 bases, with 6 bases left in between. The V gene's germline CDR1 is SGHDT and CDR2 YYEEEE.

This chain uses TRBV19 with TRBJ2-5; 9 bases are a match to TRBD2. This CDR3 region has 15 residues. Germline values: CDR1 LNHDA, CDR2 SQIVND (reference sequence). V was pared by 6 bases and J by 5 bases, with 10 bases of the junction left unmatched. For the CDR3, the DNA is TGTGCCAGTAGGTCTGTCGGCGGGAGGGGGGAGACCCAGTACTTC. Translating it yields CASRSVGGRGETQYF.

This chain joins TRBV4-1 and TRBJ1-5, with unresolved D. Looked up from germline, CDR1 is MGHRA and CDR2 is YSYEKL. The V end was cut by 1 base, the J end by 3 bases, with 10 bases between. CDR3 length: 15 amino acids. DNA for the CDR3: TGCGCCAGCAGCCAAGGTGCCCGACTCAATCAGCCCCAGCATTTT. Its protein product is CASSQGARLNQPQHF.